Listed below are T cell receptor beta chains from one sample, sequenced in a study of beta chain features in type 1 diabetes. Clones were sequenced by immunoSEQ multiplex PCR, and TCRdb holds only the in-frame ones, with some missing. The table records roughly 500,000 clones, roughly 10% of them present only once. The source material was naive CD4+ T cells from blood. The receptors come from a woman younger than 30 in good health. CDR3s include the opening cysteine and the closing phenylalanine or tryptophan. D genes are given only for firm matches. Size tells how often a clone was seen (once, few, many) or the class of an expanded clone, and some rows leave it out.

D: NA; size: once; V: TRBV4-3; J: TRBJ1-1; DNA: TGCGCCAGCAGCCACCTACAGGGAGACACTGAAGCTTTCTTT; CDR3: CASSHLQGDTEAFF
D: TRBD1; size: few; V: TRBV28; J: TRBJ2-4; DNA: TGTGCCAGCAGTTTCGGGACAGGGGACATTCAGTACTTC; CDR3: CASSFGTGDIQYF
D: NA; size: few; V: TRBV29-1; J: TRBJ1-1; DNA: TGCAGCGTTGTAAGGGATAGGTACACTGAAGCTTTCTTT; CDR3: CSVVRDRYTEAFF
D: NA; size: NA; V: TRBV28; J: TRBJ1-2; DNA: TGTGCCAGCAATTTAGGGGAGGGCGTTATCGGCTACACCTTC; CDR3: CASNLGEGVIGYTF
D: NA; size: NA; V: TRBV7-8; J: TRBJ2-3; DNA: TGTGCCAGCAGCTTAGATCGATCCCCCGATACGCAGTATTTT; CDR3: CASSLDRSPDTQYF
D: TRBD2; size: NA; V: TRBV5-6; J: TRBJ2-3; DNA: TGTGCCAGCAGCCCGGGGGGGACTAGCACAGATACGCAGTATTTT; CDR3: CASSPGGTSTDTQYF
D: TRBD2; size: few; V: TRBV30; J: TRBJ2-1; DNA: TGTGCCTGGAGTCCGCTAGCGGGAAGTCAGTTCTTC; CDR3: CAWSPLAGSQFF
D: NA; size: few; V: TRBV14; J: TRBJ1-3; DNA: TGTGCCAGCAGCCAGGGAGCGAGAAACACCATATATTTT; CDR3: CASSQGARNTIYF
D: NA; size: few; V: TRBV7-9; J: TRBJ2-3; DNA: TGTGCCAGCAGCTTAGTGCTTTCTAGCACAGATACGCAGTATTTT; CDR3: CASSLVLSSTDTQYF
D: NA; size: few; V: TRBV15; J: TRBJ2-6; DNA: TGTGCCACCAGCAGAGATAAGCCCAGGGTATCCGGGGCCAACGTCCTGACTTTC; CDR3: CATSRDKPRVSGANVLTF
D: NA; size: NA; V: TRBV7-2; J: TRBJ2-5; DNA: TGTGCCAGCAGCTCCAAAGAGACCCAGTACTTC; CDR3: CASSSKETQYF
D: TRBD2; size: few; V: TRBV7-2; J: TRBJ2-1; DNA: TGTGCCAGCAGCCGTAGCGGGAGCTCCTACAATGAGCAGTTCTTC; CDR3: CASSRSGSSYNEQFF
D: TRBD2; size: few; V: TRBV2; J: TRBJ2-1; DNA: TGTGCCAGCTCCGGGACTAGATTACATGAGCAGTTCTTC; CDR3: CASSGTRLHEQFF
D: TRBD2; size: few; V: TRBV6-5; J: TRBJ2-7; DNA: TGTGCCAGCAGTGGGGGACTAGCGGCATCCTACGAGCAGTACTTC; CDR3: CASSGGLAASYEQYF
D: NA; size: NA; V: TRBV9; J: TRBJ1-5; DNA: TGTGCCAGCAGCGTAGTGGCAGGGAGATCGGGTCAGCCCCAGCATTTT; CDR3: CASSVVAGRSGQPQHF
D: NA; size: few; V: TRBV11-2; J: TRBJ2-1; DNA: TGTGCCAGCAGCTACCAGAGCTCCTACAATGAGCAGTTCTTC; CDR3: CASSYQSSYNEQFF
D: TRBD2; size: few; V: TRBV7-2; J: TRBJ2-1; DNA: TGTGCCAGCGTACAACGGGGGGGCCCCTACAATGAGCAGTTCTTC; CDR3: CASVQRGGPYNEQFF
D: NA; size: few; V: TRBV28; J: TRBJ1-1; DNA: TGTGCCAGCAGGCCCTATGGAGATTGGACTGAAGCTTTCTTT; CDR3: CASRPYGDWTEAFF
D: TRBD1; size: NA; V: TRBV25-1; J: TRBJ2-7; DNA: TGTGCCAGCACCTACACGGGAACAGGGGTCTACGAGCAGTACTTC; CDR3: CASTYTGTGVYEQYF
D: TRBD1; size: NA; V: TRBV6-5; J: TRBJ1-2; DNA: TGTGCCAGCAGCGAAAACAGGGGTACAGTCTATGGCTACACCTTC; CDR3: CASSENRGTVYGYTF
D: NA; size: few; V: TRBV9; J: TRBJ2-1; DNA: TGTGCCAGCAGCCCCCAACCCCGTCTGGATGAGCAGTTCTTC; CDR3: CASSPQPRLDEQFF
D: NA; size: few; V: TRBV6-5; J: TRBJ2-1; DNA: TGTGCCACCTCCTGGGGGGCTGATCTCTACAATGAGCAGTTCTTC; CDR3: CATSWGADLYNEQFF
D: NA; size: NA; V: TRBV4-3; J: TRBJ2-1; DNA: TGCGCCAGCAGCCAGGTACCTTACTCCTACAATGAGCAGTTCTTC; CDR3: CASSQVPYSYNEQFF
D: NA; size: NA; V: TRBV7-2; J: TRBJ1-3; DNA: TGTGCCAGCAGCCCAGGGTTTGGAAACACCATATATTTT; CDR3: CASSPGFGNTIYF
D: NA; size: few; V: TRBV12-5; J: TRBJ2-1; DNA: TGTGCTAGTGGGCTCACTACTGTCGATGAGCAGTTCTTC; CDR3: CASGLTTVDEQFF
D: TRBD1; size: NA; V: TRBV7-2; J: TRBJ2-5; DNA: TGTGCCAGCCGGACAGGGAAAGAGACCCAGTACTTC; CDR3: CASRTGKETQYF
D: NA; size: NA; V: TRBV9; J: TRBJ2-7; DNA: TGTGCCAGCAGCAAAGAAGCCGGGATACCCTCCTACGAGCAGTACTTC; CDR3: CASSKEAGIPSYEQYF
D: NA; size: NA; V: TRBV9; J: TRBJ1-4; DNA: TGTGCCAGCAGCGTGGCAGGTTTCGCAACTAATGAAAAACTGTTTTTT; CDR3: CASSVAGFATNEKLFF
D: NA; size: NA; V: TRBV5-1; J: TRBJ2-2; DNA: TGCGCCAGCAGCTGGACCCCGAACGGGAACACCGGGGAGCTGTTTTTT; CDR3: CASSWTPNGNTGELFF
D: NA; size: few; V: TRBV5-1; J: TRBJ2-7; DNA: TGCGCCAGCAGCTTGGGATGGCTAACCTACGAGCAGTACTTC; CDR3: CASSLGWLTYEQYF
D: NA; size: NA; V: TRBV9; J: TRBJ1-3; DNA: TGTGCCAGCAGCCCAGACACTAACTCATTTTCTGGAAACACCATATATTTT; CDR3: CASSPDTNSFSGNTIYF
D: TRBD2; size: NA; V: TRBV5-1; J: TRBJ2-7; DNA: TGCGCCAGCAGCTTTGGTATTGCGGGAGCCGCCTACGAGCAGTACTTC; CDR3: CASSFGIAGAAYEQYF
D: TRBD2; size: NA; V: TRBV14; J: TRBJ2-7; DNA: TGTGCCAGCAGCCAAGGACTAGCTTCCTACTACGAGCAGTACTTC; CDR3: CASSQGLASYYEQYF
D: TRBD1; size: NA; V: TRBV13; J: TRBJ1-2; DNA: TGTGCCAGCAGATCTTTGGGGACAGGGAGCGGCTACACCTTC; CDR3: CASRSLGTGSGYTF
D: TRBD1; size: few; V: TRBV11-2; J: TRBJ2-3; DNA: TGTGCCAGCAGCCGGGACAGATACACAGATACGCAGTATTTT; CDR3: CASSRDRYTDTQYF
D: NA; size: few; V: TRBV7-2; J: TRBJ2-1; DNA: TGTGCCAGCAGCCTGCCCGGCGGTGAGCAGTTCTTC; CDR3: CASSLPGGEQFF
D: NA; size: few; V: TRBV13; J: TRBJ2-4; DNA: TGTGCCAGCAGCTTAGATGGCTTGTTAGCCAAAAACATTCAGTACTTC; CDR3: CASSLDGLLAKNIQYF
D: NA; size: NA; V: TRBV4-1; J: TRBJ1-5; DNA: TGCGCCAGCAGCCGGACACGGAGCAATCAGCCCCAGCATTTT; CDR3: CASSRTRSNQPQHF
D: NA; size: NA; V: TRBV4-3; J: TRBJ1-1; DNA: TGCGCCAGCAGCCAAATAACAGCCATGAACACTGAAGCTTTCTTT; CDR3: CASSQITAMNTEAFF
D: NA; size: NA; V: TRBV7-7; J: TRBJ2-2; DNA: TGTGCCAGCAGCTTAGCCGGGGAGCTGTTTTTT; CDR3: CASSLAGELFF
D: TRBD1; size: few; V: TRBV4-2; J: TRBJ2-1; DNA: TGTGCCAGCAGCCAAGAAGCCGGGACAGGCTTTATCTATGAGCAGTTCTTC; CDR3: CASSQEAGTGFIYEQFF
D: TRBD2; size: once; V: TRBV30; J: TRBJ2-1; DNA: TGTGCCTGGAGGGGACTAGGAGTGCAGAATGAGCAGTTCTTC; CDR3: CAWRGLGVQNEQFF
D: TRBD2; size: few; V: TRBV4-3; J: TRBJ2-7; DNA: TGCGCCAGCAGCCACACTAGCGGGAGGGCCCCGTACGAGCAGTACTTC; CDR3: CASSHTSGRAPYEQYF